This T cell receptor beta chain is from a study of radiotherapy plus CTLA-4 blockade in lung cancer. Study at large: Objective responses were observed in approximately 17% of patients, and disease control was achieved by approximately 34%. General study points: Expansion of tumor-derived TCR clones was observed in blood after radiotherapy plus ipilimumab. In blood, early T cell clone dynamics reportedly predicted response best, together with interferon-beta.

Remarks on this clone: The antigen is undetermined.

The data were produced by immunoSEQ multiplex PCR, yet TCRdb's version contains in-frame clones alone and is incomplete. Among over 60,000 clones listed, 87% were seen once. Chemo-refractory metastatic non-small-cell lung cancer patients underwent focal radiation alongside CTLA-4 blockade with ipilimumab. Sequencing used peripheral blood, obtained from a patient treated with radiotherapy plus ipilimumab. The source is a human donor with non-small cell lung cancer that progressed on radiotherapy plus ipilimumab.

The chain's CDR3 is CASSHRAGDGDTQYF. The CDR3 DNA sequence: TGTGCCAGCAGTCATCGGGCGGGAGACGGAGATACGCAGTATTTT. The rearrangement links TRBV2 to TRBJ2-3; 7 bases map to TRBD2. Germline CDR1 reads SNHLY; CDR2 reads FYNNEI. This CDR3 spans 15 amino acids. J gave up 5 bases and V 5 bases, and 10 bases lay outside the gene matches.